The 20 T cell receptor beta chains below all came from one sample that was sequenced in a study of beta chain features in type 1 diabetes. Since all of the isolated RNA was reverse transcribed, expressed TCRB transcripts were what got sequenced. TCRdb's copy holds only in-frame clones and misses some; the assay was immunoSEQ multiplex PCR. The profile shows about 350,000 clones, roughly a fifth of them singletons. The source material was naive CD4+ T cells from blood. The origin of the receptors is a woman between 18 and 30 years old in good health.

The chain is built from TRBV30 and TRBJ2-1, with D perhaps TRBD2 (6 bases). Deletions cut 3 bases from V and 8 bases from J, with 20 bases between. The CDR3 has 15 residues. In germline, CDR1 is GTSNPN, CDR2 SVGIG (reference sequence). CDR3 in amino acids: CAWRAPHGGIYEQFF. The CDR3 DNA follows: TGTGCCTGGAGGGCCCCCCACGGAGGGATCTATGAGCAGTTCTTC. Variable domain in full (rest from reference TRBV30 and TRBJ2-1): SQTIHQWPATLVQPVGSPLSLECTVEGTSNPNLYWYRQAAGRGLQLLFYSVGIGQISSEVPQNLSASRPQDRQFILSSKKLLLSDSGFYLCAWRAPHGGIYEQFFGPGTRLTVL.

The chain links TRBV5-1 to TRBJ1-4, with TRBD1 identical over 9 bases. CDR1 is SGHRS, CDR2 YFSETQ, per germline. With V trimmed by 4 bases and J by 5 bases, 3 bases remained unmatched. This CDR3 comprises 14 residues. The CDR3 sequence is CASSPGTGNEKLFF. CDR3 coding DNA: TGCGCCAGCAGCCCTGGGACAGGGAATGAAAAACTGTTTTTT.

This chain uses TRBV14 with TRBJ2-7; TRBD2 matches 9 bases. CDR3 size: 13 residues. Trimming removed 7 bases from V and 5 bases from J; junction bases left unmatched: 6. Germline-derived CDR1 and CDR2 are SGHDN and FVKESK. The CDR3 DNA reads TGTGCCAGCAAAATAGCGGGAGCCCACGAGCAGTACTTC. It yields the protein CASKIAGAHEQYF.

The chain joins TRBV11-3 to TRBJ2-1; 9 bases match TRBD1. The V segment lost 4 bases and the J segment 2 bases; nucleotides outside the gene matches: 6. This CDR3 has 16 residues. In germline, CDR1 is SGHNT, CDR2 YENEEA. CDR3 sequence reads: CASSSQGAGPYNEQFF. Written as DNA, the CDR3 is TGTGCCAGCAGCTCACAGGGGGCAGGCCCCTACAATGAGCAGTTCTTC.

In its sample, this clone was seen a few times. The CDR3 nucleotides are TGTGCCAGCAGCCAAGTATCAGTTCCTAGCACTGAAGCTTTCTTT. Translating gives CASSQVSVPSTEAFF. V and J are TRBV14 and TRBJ1-1; no clear D gene. This CDR3 has 15 residues. V gave up 1 base and J gave up 4 bases, with 13 bases separating them. Germline CDR1 and CDR2: SGHDN and FVKESK.

The chain carries TRBV15 and TRBJ2-5, with 7 bases that match TRBD1. Germline V gene sequence: CDR1 LNHNV, CDR2 YYDKDF (reference sequence). The CDR3 loop spans 16 amino acids. The J segment lost 2 bases and the V segment lost 0 bases, leaving 6 bases of the junction unmatched. CDR3 sequence (DNA): TGTGCCACCAGCAGAGACCGACTGACAGGGCAAGAGACCCAGTACTTC. Its translation: CATSRDRLTGQETQYF.

This sequence joins TRBV7-2 and TRBJ2-7; weak D call: TRBD2 (6 bases). The CDR3 consists of 16 residues. V lost 1 base and J lost 3, with 16 bases in between. Germline assignment: CDR1 SGHTA and CDR2 FQGNSA. CDR3 protein: CASSLDQAGSRYEQYF. The CDR3 DNA reads as TGTGCCAGCAGCTTAGATCAGGCGGGAAGCCGCTACGAGCAGTACTTC.

This clone was observed a handful of times. The chain uses TRBV9 and TRBJ1-5, with 8 bases lining up with TRBD1. With V trimmed by 4 bases and J by 7 bases, 7 bases remained unmatched. Germline CDR1 reads SGDLS; CDR2 reads YYNGEE. The CDR3 consists of 14 residues. CDR3 residues: CASSTNDRGQPQHF. For the CDR3, the DNA is TGTGCCAGCAGCACAAATGACAGGGGACAGCCCCAGCATTTT.

The chain uses TRBV4-1 and TRBJ2-3; TRBD2 might be the D (6 bases). The CDR3 length is 14 residues. Germline CDR1 is MGHRA and CDR2 is YSYEKL. V shed 5 bases and J shed 6 bases, with 15 bases lying between them. CDR3 coding DNA: TGCGCCAGCAGCAAGGGACTTGCAGGGGATACGCAGTATTTT. This codes for CASSKGLAGDTQYF.

The chain uses TRBV7-2 and TRBJ2-1, with a possible D match to TRBD1 (6 bases). CDR3 size: 15 residues. V lost 6 bases and J 0 bases, leaving 12 bases between the germline ends. Germline lookup yields CDR1 SGHTA and CDR2 FQGNSA. CDR3 sequence: CASRPTGSSYNEQFF. Written as DNA, the CDR3 is TGTGCCAGCAGGCCTACAGGGAGCTCCTACAATGAGCAGTTCTTC. The full variable domain, rest sourced from reference TRBV7-2 and TRBJ2-1, is GAGVSQSPSNKVTEKGKDVELRCDPISGHTALYWYRQSLGQGLEFLIYFQGNSAPDKSGLPSDRFSAERTGGSVSTLTIQRTQQEDSAVYLCASRPTGSSYNEQFFGPGTRLTVL.

This chain uses TRBV30 with TRBJ1-4, with 10 bases fitting TRBD1. The CDR3 consists of 17 residues. Germline values: CDR1 GTSNPN, CDR2 SVGIG (reference sequence). Unmatched junction bases numbered 10, after V lost 1 base and J lost 5 bases. DNA of the CDR3: TGTGCCTGGAGTGCTGGACAGGGGGTACTATTGAATGAAAAACTGTTTTTT. Protein: CAWSAGQGVLLNEKLFF. Supplemented by reference TRBV30 and TRBJ1-4, the full variable domain reads SQTIHQWPATLVQPVGSPLSLECTVEGTSNPNLYWYRQAAGRGLQLLFYSVGIGQISSEVPQNLSASRPQDRQFILSSKKLLLSDSGFYLCAWSAGQGVLLNEKLFFGSGTQLSVL.

The chain carries TRBV7-9 and TRBJ2-3; the D gene is possibly TRBD2 (5 bases). Deletions cut 10 bases from V and 3 bases from J, with 17 bases between. The CDR3 has 14 residues. Germline-derived CDR1 and CDR2 are SEHNR and FQNEAQ (reference sequence). CDR3: CATRTGYGTDTQYF. The CDR3 DNA is TGTGCCACACGGACGGGGTACGGAACAGATACGCAGTATTTT. Full variable domain (missing parts from reference TRBV7-9 and TRBJ2-3): DTGVSQNPRHKITKRGQNVTFRCDPISEHNRLYWYRQTLGQGPEFLTYFQNEAQLEKSRLLSDRFSAERPKGSFSTLEIQRTEQGDSAMYLCATRTGYGTDTQYFGPGTRLTVL.

The table lists this clone with a few counts. Other nucleotide sequences from this sample produce the same CDR3. J is TRBJ1-1 and V is TRBV7-9, with D unresolved. The CDR3 is 13 amino acids. V shed 4 bases and J shed 0 bases, with 6 bases lying between them. Per germline, CDR1 SEHNR and CDR2 FQNEAQ (reference sequence). The CDR3: CASSSQMNTEAFF. CDR3 in DNA: TGTGCCAGCAGCTCGCAGATGAACACTGAAGCTTTCTTT.

The chain is built from TRBV5-1 and TRBJ2-7, with no clear D. V shed 1 base and J shed 4 bases, with 15 bases lying between them. Germline V lookup: CDR1 SGHRS, CDR2 YFSETQ. The CDR3 is 15 residues long. The CDR3 region is CASSLYAGPLYEQYF. The CDR3 nucleotides read TGCGCCAGCAGCTTGTATGCAGGTCCTCTATACGAGCAGTACTTC.

This clone has a handful of counts. The chain is built from TRBV2 and TRBJ1-5, with 8 nucleotides matching TRBD1. The V gene end was trimmed by 5 bases and the J gene end by 3 bases; junction bases not matched to a gene: 6. The germline V gene has CDR1 SNHLY and CDR2 FYNNEI. The CDR3 totals 15 residues. In nucleotides, the CDR3 is TGTGCCAGCAGTCCCAGGGGGCAGAACAATCAGCCCCAGCATTTT. Protein product: CASSPRGQNNQPQHF.

The chain joins TRBV18 to TRBJ1-2; tentative D call: TRBD1 (5 bases). This CDR3 has 12 residues. With 3 bases removed from V and 8 bases from J, the gap between germline ends came to 10 bases. The V gene's germline CDR1 is KGHSH and CDR2 LQKENI. CDR3 in amino acids: CASSPDSGGYTF. CDR3 sequence (DNA): TGTGCCAGCTCACCTGACAGCGGGGGCTACACCTTC.

A few counts support this clone. At the DNA level, this CDR3 is encoded by other sequences in the same sample as well. This chain connects TRBV18 to TRBJ1-2; possibly TRBD1 for D (6 bases). Germline V gene sequence: CDR1 KGHSH, CDR2 LQKENI. Between the trimmed V and J ends, which lost 3 bases and 5 bases, there was a span of 10 bases. The CDR3 runs to 13 residues. The CDR3: CASSPAGDYGYTF. The DNA for the CDR3 is TGTGCCAGCTCACCGGCAGGGGATTATGGCTACACCTTC.

V gene TRBV7-9 combines with J gene TRBJ2-1; unclear D gene. V was cut by 6 bases and J by 9 bases, with 6 bases left in between. Germline CDR1 is SEHNR and CDR2 is FQNEAQ (reference sequence). The CDR3 contains 10 residues. CDR3 in amino acids: CASRPGEQFF. The CDR3 coding sequence is TGTGCCAGCAGACCCGGTGAGCAGTTCTTC.

The J gene is TRBJ1-5, the V gene TRBV19; no clear D gene. Trimming shortened V by 5 bases and J by 0 bases, and 8 bases separated the two germline ends. Germline assignment: CDR1 LNHDA and CDR2 SQIVND (reference sequence). The CDR3 contains 14 residues. The CDR3 spells CASSAGLSNQPQHF. For the CDR3, the DNA is TGTGCCAGTAGTGCGGGCCTTAGCAATCAGCCCCAGCATTTT.

This chain uses TRBV29-1 with TRBJ2-7; D is unresolved. V was clipped by 5 bases and J by 0 bases, with 14 bases between them. Per germline, CDR1 SQVTM and CDR2 ANQGSEA. The CDR3 has 14 residues. This CDR3 is CSVNESPFSYEQYF. The CDR3 DNA reads TGCAGCGTTAATGAGTCCCCATTCTCCTACGAGCAGTACTTC.